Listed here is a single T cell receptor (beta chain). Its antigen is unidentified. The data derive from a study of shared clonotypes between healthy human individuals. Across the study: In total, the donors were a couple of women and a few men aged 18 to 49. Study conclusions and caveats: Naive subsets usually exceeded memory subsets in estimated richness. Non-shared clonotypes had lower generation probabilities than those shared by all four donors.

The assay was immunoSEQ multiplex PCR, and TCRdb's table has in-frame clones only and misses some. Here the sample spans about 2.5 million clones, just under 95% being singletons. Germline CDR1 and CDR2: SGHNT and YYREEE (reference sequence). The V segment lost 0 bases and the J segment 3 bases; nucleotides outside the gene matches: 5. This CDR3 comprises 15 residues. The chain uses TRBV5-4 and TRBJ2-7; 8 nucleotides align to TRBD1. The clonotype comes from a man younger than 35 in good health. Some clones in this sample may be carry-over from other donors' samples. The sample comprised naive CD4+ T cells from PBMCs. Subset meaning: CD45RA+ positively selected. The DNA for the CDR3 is TGTGCCAGCAGCTTGGGGACCGGACAGGGCTACGAGCAGTACTTC. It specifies CASSLGTGQGYEQYF.